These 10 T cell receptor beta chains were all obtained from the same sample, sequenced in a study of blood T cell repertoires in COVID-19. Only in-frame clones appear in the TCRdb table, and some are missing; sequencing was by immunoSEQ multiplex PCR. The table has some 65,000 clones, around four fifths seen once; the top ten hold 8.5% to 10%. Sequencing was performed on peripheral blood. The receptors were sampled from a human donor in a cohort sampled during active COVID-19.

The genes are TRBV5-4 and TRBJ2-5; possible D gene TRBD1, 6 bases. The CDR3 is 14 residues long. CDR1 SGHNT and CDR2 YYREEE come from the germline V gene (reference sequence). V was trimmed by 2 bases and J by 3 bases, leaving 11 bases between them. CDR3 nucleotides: TGTGCCAGCAGCTTACCTCCAGGGGAAGAGACCCAGTACTTC. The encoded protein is CASSLPPGEETQYF. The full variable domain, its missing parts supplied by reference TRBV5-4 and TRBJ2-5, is ETGVTQSPTHLIKTRGQQVTLRCSSQSGHNTVSWYQQALGQGPQFIFQYYREEENGRGNFPPRFSGLQFPNYSSELNVNALELDDSALYLCASSLPPGEETQYFGPGTRLLVL.

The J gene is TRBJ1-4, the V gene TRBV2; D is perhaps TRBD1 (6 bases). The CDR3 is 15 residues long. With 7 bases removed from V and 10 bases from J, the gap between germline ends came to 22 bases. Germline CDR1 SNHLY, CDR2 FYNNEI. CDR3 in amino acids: CASINNRALSGKLFF. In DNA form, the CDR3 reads TGTGCCAGCATCAACAACAGGGCGTTGTCTGGAAAACTGTTTTTT.

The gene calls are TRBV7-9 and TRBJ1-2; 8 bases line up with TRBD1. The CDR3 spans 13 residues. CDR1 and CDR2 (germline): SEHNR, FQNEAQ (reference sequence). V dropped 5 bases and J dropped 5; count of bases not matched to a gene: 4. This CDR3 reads CASSTGQGYGYTF. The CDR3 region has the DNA TGTGCCAGCAGCACTGGACAGGGTTATGGCTACACCTTC.

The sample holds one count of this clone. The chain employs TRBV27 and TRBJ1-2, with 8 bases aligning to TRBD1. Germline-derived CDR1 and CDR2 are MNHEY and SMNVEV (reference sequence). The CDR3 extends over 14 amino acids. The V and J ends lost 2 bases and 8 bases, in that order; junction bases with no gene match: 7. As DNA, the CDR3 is TGTGCCAGCAGTTTACAGGGGGCGACGGGGGGCTACACCTTC. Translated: CASSLQGATGGYTF.

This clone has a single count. CDR3 sequence reads: CASSGTRGIGNQPQHF. The CDR3 nucleotides are TGTGCCAGCAGTGGGACAAGGGGGATAGGAAATCAGCCCCAGCATTTT. The chain couples TRBV28 to TRBJ1-5; D perhaps matches TRBD1 (6 bases). Germline V gives CDR1 MDHEN, CDR2 SYDVKM. The V end was cut by 5 bases, the J end by 4 bases, with 18 bases between. The CDR3 is 16 amino acids.

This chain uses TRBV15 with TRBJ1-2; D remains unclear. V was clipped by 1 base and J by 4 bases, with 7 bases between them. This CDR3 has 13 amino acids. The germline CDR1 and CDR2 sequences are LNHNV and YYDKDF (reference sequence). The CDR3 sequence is CATSRGAGYGYTF. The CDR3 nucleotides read TGTGCCACCAGCAGAGGGGCGGGCTATGGCTACACCTTC.

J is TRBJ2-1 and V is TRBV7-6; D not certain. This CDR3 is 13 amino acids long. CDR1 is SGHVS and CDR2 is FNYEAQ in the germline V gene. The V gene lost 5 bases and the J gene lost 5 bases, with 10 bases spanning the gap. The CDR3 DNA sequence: TGTGCCAGCAGCCCATCTATCAACAATGAGCAGTTCTTC. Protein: CASSPSINNEQFF.

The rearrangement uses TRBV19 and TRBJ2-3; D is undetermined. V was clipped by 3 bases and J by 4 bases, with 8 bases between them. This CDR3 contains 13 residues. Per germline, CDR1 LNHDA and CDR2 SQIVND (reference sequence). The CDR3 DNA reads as TGTGCCAGTAGTATCAGGCTGCCAGATACGCAGTATTTT. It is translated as CASSIRLPDTQYF.

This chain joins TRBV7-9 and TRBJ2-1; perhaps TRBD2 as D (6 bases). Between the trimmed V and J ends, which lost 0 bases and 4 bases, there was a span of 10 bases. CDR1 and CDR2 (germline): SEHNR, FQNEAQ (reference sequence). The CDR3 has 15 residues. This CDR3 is CASSLATSQYNEQFF. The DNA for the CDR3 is TGTGCCAGCAGCTTAGCGACTAGTCAATACAATGAGCAGTTCTTC.

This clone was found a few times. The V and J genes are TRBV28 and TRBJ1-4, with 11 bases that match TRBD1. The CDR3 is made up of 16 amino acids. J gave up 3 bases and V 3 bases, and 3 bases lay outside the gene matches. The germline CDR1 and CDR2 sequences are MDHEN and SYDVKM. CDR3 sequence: CASSFWTGGANEKLFF. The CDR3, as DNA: TGTGCCAGCAGTTTCTGGACAGGGGGCGCTAATGAAAAACTGTTTTTT.